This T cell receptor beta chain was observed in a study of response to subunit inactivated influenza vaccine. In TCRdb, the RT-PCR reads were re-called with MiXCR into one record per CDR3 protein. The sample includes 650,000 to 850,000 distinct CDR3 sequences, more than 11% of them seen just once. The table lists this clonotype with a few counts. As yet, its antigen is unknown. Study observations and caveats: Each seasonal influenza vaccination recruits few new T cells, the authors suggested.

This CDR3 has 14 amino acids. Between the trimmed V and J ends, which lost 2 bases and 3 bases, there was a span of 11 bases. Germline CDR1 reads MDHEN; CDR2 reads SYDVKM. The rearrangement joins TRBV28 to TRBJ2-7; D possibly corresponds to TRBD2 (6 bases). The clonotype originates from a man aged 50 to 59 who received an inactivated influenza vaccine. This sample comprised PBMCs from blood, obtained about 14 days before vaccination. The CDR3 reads CASSLRGRFYEQYF. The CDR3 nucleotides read TGTGCCAGCAGTTTACGGGGGAGATTCTACGAGCAGTACTTC. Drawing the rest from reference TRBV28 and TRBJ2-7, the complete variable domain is DVKVTQSSRYLVKRTGEKVFLECVQDMDHENMFWYRQDPGLGLRLIYFSYDVKMKEKGDIPEGYSVSREKKERFSLILESASTNQTSMYLCASSLRGRFYEQYFGPGTRLTVT.